The present T cell receptor (beta chain) was sequenced within a study of early T cells in non-severe SARS-CoV-2 infection. This CDR3 is 15 amino acids long. The V gene's germline CDR1 is SGHTA and CDR2 FQGTGA. The V segment lost 6 bases and the J segment 1 base; nucleotides outside the gene matches: 4. The TCR library protocol attached unique molecular identifiers to the individual cDNA molecules. From the 5' RACE reads, TCRdb called clonotypes with MiXCR, one entry per CDR3 protein. The top ten clones hold 4% of a sample with about 27,000 distinct CDR3 sequences, approximately 5.1% of them seen once.

The source of this sequence is an adult who was a healthcare worker with PCR-confirmed SARS-CoV-2 infection or an uninfected control (not recorded which). Sequencing used whole blood. This sequence joins TRBV7-3 and TRBJ2-2; 8 bases agree with TRBD1. CDR3 amino acids: CASSRQGRNTGELFF. DNA of the CDR3: TGTGCCAGCAGTAGACAGGGGCGGAACACCGGGGAGCTGTTTTTT.